The 16 T cell receptor beta chains presented below share a single source sample, sequenced in a study of T cells in Graves' hyperthyroidism and ophthalmopathy. The source material, RNA transcripts, was used to amplify TCR beta CDR3 regions. RT-PCR in the first round (using the HTBI primer set) targeted the TCR CDR3. TCRdb re-derived calls from the multiplex PCR reads in MiXCR, one entry per CDR3 protein. The table has around 760,000 distinct CDR3 sequences, around a third seen once. The sequenced sample was blood. Every receptor here comes from a woman aged 40 to 55 with Graves' hyperthyroidism.

The genes are TRBV29-1 and TRBJ2-5, with 9 bases aligning to TRBD1. The trim removed 2 bases at V and 2 bases at J, leaving 6 bases unmatched. From germline, CDR1 is SQVTM and CDR2 ANQGSEA. This CDR3 comprises 15 residues. The CDR3 spells CSVERGGTGQETQYF. In DNA, the CDR3 is TGCAGCGTTGAAAGGGGAGGGACAGGGCAAGAGACCCAGTACTTC. Variable domain in full (rest from reference TRBV29-1 and TRBJ2-5): SAVISQKPSRDICQRGTSLTIQCQVDSQVTMMFWYRQQPGQSLTLIATANQGSEATYESGFVIDKFPISRPNLTFSTLTVSNMSPEDSSIYLCSVERGGTGQETQYFGPGTRLLVL.

This clonotype has more than one count but fewer than ten. The CDR3 nucleotides read TGTGCCAGCAGACGGGATTACAGGGTCGGCGAGCAGTACTTC. Its translation: CASRRDYRVGEQYF. The chain employs TRBV7-8 and TRBJ2-7; possible D gene TRBD1, 6 bases. CDR1 is SGHVS and CDR2 is FQNEAQ in the germline V gene. V was cut by 6 bases and J by 6 bases, with 18 bases left in between. This CDR3 has 14 residues.

DNA of the CDR3: TGTGCCAGCAGCCTAAGGGGCACTGGCCCCTCTGGAAACACCATATATTTT. Translated, it gives CASSLRGTGPSGNTIYF. The V call is TRBV7-2, the J call TRBJ1-3; D is possibly TRBD1 (5 bases). Germline-derived CDR1 and CDR2 are SGHTA and FQGNSA. The CDR3 totals 17 residues. V was clipped by 5 bases and J by 0 bases, with 17 bases between them.

This clonotype was counted many times. The chain recombines TRBV2 with TRBJ1-2, with D possibly matching TRBD1 (5 bases). Between the trimmed V and J ends, which lost 0 bases and 0 bases, there was a span of 8 bases. The V gene's germline CDR1 is SNHLY and CDR2 FYNNEI. CDR3 length equals 15 residues. The CDR3: CASSEAQGANYGYTF. CDR3 bases: TGTGCCAGCAGTGAAGCGCAGGGAGCTAACTATGGCTACACCTTC.

This chain links TRBV20-1 with TRBJ1-1; D is possibly TRBD1 (6 bases). Trimming took off 1 base at V and 3 bases at J, with 12 bases between the two ends. The CDR3 is made up of 14 amino acids. CDR1 and CDR2 (germline): DFQATT, SNEGSKA (reference sequence). The CDR3 loop reads CSARARGWDTEAFF. The CDR3 DNA sequence: TGCAGTGCTAGAGCCAGGGGATGGGACACTGAAGCTTTCTTT.

This clonotype occurred many times. This chain joins TRBV20-1 and TRBJ2-5; 11 bases are shared with TRBD2. Germline trimming cut 3 bases from V and 5 bases from J; bases unmatched to any gene: 8. This CDR3 comprises 15 residues. Germline V gene sequence: CDR1 DFQATT, CDR2 SNEGSKA (reference sequence). Written as DNA, the CDR3 is TGCAGTGCTAGTGATCCTAGCGGGGGGCGGGAGACCCAGTACTTC. Encoded protein: CSASDPSGGRETQYF.

This clonotype was picked up many times. The chain recombines TRBV7-9 with TRBJ1-1, with a weak D call TRBD1 (5 bases). This CDR3 is built from 13 residues. Germline V gene data show CDR1 as SEHNR and CDR2 as FQNEAQ (reference sequence). V gave up 3 bases and J gave up 1 base, with 6 bases separating them. CDR3 protein: CASSFGGNTEAFF. The CDR3 nucleotides read TGTGCCAGCAGCTTCGGGGGGAACACTGAAGCTTTCTTT.

CDR3 sequence reads: CASSFDSIDSPLHF. Written as DNA, the CDR3 is TGTGCCAGCAGCTTCGACAGCATCGATTCACCCCTCCACTTT. The chain couples TRBV7-9 to TRBJ1-6; D may be TRBD1 (5 bases). Looked up from germline, CDR1 is SEHNR and CDR2 is FQNEAQ (reference sequence). This CDR3 has 14 amino acids. The V and J ends lost 3 bases and 8 bases respectively, with 11 bases between them.

The table lists this clonotype with many counts. CDR3 in amino acids: CSARDPGTGGNSPLHF. CDR3 nucleotides: TGCAGTGCTAGAGATCCCGGGACAGGCGGCAATTCACCCCTCCACTTT. This chain connects TRBV20-1 to TRBJ1-6; 8 nucleotides line up with TRBD1. Germline CDR1 DFQATT, CDR2 SNEGSKA (reference sequence). The CDR3 consists of 16 residues. The junction had 8 bases not matched to a gene; V was cut back by 0 bases and J by 7 bases.

This clonotype was seen only a few times. V is TRBV4-1 and J is TRBJ1-5; TRBD1 is a possible D gene (5 bases). Between the trimmed V and J ends, which lost 4 bases and 4 bases, there was a span of 11 bases. Per the germline V gene, CDR1 is MGHRA and CDR2 is YSYEKL. The CDR3 length is 14 residues. CDR3 sequence (DNA): TGCGCCAGCAGCCCGGGACCGCCAAATCAGCCCCAGCATTTT. Amino acid sequence: CASSPGPPNQPQHF.

The chain carries TRBV13 and TRBJ1-1, with D maybe TRBD1 (6 bases). Germline CDR1 and CDR2: PRHDT and FYEKMQ (reference sequence). The CDR3 consists of 17 residues. V dropped 7 bases and J dropped 0 bases, with 21 bases sitting between them. Here the CDR3 reads CASTQGRGRSMNTEAFF. The CDR3 region has the DNA TGTGCCAGCACCCAAGGGCGGGGGCGGTCCATGAACACTGAAGCTTTCTTT.

This clonotype was detected many times. This sequence joins TRBV10-3 and TRBJ1-1, with 12 bases identical to TRBD1. Per germline, CDR1 ENHRY and CDR2 SYGVKD. Trimming cost V 6 bases and J 0 bases; bases outside gene matches: 5. This CDR3 is built from 16 residues. The CDR3 region is CAIRAGTGGLNTEAFF. The DNA for the CDR3 is TGTGCCATCAGAGCCGGGACAGGGGGCCTGAACACTGAAGCTTTCTTT.

This chain links TRBV7-2 with TRBJ2-7; the D is unclear. The germline V gene has CDR1 SGHTA and CDR2 FQGNSA. V lost 6 bases, J lost 0 bases, and 15 bases lay in between. The CDR3 consists of 15 residues. The CDR3 nucleotides read TGTGCCAGCAGGGCAGAGCCCGGTCCCTCCTACGAGCAGTACTTC. Residues: CASRAEPGPSYEQYF.

The CDR3 is CASSWVYGGELFF. The CDR3 bases are TGTGCCAGCAGTTGGGTGTACGGCGGGGAGCTGTTTTTT. The J gene is TRBJ2-2, the V gene TRBV6-6, with no clear D. Trimming removed 4 bases from V and 7 bases from J, with 10 bases in between. CDR3 length: 13 amino acids. In germline, CDR1 is MNHNY, CDR2 SVGAGI (reference sequence).

V and J are TRBV6-5 and TRBJ1-4, with 8 bases lining up with TRBD1. The germline V gene has CDR1 MNHEY and CDR2 SVGAGI. The length of the CDR3 is 14 residues. Losses at the gene ends were 5 bases for V and 8 bases for J; bases not matched to a gene: 7. The CDR3 reads CASSDRTGNEKLFF. The CDR3, as DNA: TGTGCCAGCAGTGACCGGACAGGGAACGAAAAACTGTTTTTT.

This clonotype was counted a few times. The chain uses TRBV6-2 or TRBV6-3 and TRBJ1-1; the D is unclear. The CDR3 totals 11 residues. Germline values: CDR1 MNHEY, CDR2 SVGEGT. V shed 8 bases and J shed 11 bases, with 15 bases lying between them. CDR3 sequence (DNA): TGTGCCAGCCTTACGACCCGGCGGGCTTTCTTT. It is translated as CASLTTRRAFF.